What follows describes a single T cell receptor beta chain. Its antigen is currently unknown. The sample originates from a study of siplizumab effects on memory and regulatory T cells. Trimming removed 0 bases from V and 7 bases from J, with 12 bases in between. Germline V lookup: CDR1 MNHEY, CDR2 SVGAGI. The CDR3 is made up of 15 amino acids. General study results and limits: Whether the proliferating Tregs (from siplizumab cultures) were suppressive was not confirmed. Naive T cell populations appeared to exhibit greater diversity than memory cells and appeared to be major alloresponse contributors. With siplizumab, mappable alloreactive CD4+ clones averaged approximately 70% Treg-derived, versus over 25% in controls.

Sequenced by immunoSEQ multiplex PCR; TCRdb stores in-frame clones only, minus some. The sample holds 45,000 to 50,000 clones; less than 90% are singletons and the top ten take around 0.3%. The sequencing sample was made of naive CD8+ T cells sorted from blood. The sequence was collected from a human donor in good health. The V gene is TRBV6-5, the J gene TRBJ2-2; D ambiguous. CDR3 in DNA: TGTGCCAGCAGTTACTCGACGTATTATGGCGGGGAGCTGTTTTTT. It codes for CASSYSTYYGGELFF.